What follows are 17 T cell receptor beta chains derived from one specimen sequenced in a study of T-cell reconstitution after alpha-beta-depleted transplantation in children. The authors prepared the TCRbeta library with unique molecular identifiers. Via MiXCR, TCRdb re-called the PCR reads, giving one row per CDR3 protein. The sample contains around 530,000 distinct CDR3 sequences, less than 35% of which appear only once. Sequencing was performed on PBMCs from the stem cell graft donor, taken from the stem cell graft. The receptors come from a human donor who donated a stem cell graft to a child with aplastic anemia.

The chain joins TRBV7-2 to TRBJ1-1; the D gene is possibly TRBD1 (5 bases). The germline gives CDR1 SGHTA, CDR2 FQGNSA. Trimming left V 2 bases short and J 6 bases short, with 10 bases between. CDR3 length: 13 amino acids. CDR3 protein: CASSLLRDAEAFF. CDR3 bases: TGTGCCAGCAGCTTACTCAGGGACGCTGAAGCTTTCTTT.

This chain links TRBV13 with TRBJ2-7; a possible D gene is TRBD1 (6 bases). In germline, CDR1 is PRHDT, CDR2 FYEKMQ (reference sequence). Trimming cost V 1 base and J 5 bases, with 9 bases left between them. The CDR3 has 13 residues. CDR3 in DNA: TGTGCCAGCAGCTTAGAATCAGGGGACGAGCAGTACTTC. This translates into CASSLESGDEQYF. Full variable domain (missing parts from reference TRBV13 and TRBJ2-7): AAGVIQSPRHLIKEKRETATLKCYPIPRHDTVYWYQQGPGQDPQFLISFYEKMQSDKGSIPDRFSAQQFSDYHSELNMSSLELGDSALYFCASSLESGDEQYFGPGTRLTVT.

This clonotype was counted between two and nine times. The gene calls are TRBV6-2 or TRBV6-3 and TRBJ2-1; D may be TRBD1 (7 bases). The CDR3 is 21 amino acids. Trimming shortened V by 0 bases and J by 0 bases, and 24 bases separated the two germline ends. The V gene's germline CDR1 is MNHEY and CDR2 SVGEGT. CDR3 sequence (DNA): TGTGCCAGCAGTTACTCCACCGGAGGGGGCCGAATCGCCGCCTCCTACAATGAGCAGTTCTTC. Translated, it gives CASSYSTGGGRIAASYNEQFF.

The chain employs TRBV12-3 or TRBV12-4 and TRBJ2-7; the match to TRBD2 covers 7 bases. The CDR3 has 15 amino acids. The ends lost 0 bases at V and 4 bases at J; junction bases unmatched: 6. The CDR3 DNA follows: TGTGCCAGCAGTTTAGCAGGACTAGGTGCGTACGAGCAGTACGTC. Translating gives CASSLAGLGAYEQYV.

CDR3: CASTSTEAFF. CDR3 nucleotide sequence: TGTGCCAGCACAAGCACTGAAGCTTTCTTT. J is TRBJ1-1 and V is TRBV7-2, with D hard to call. The V gene's germline CDR1 is SGHTA and CDR2 FQGNSA. The CDR3 spans 10 residues. The ends were cut back, 7 bases at V and 4 bases at J, with 4 bases in the middle.

This clonotype appeared a few times. The chain carries TRBV29-1 and TRBJ2-1; 16 nucleotides agree with TRBD2. Germline lookup yields CDR1 SQVTM and CDR2 ANQGSEA. After removal of 2 bases from V and 7 bases from J, the junction contained 8 bases not matched to a gene. The CDR3 consists of 17 residues. CDR3 amino acids: CSVEPEEGLAGGNEQFF. The CDR3 bases are TGCAGCGTTGAACCAGAAGAGGGACTAGCGGGAGGGAATGAGCAGTTCTTC.

This clonotype was seen only a few times. The V gene is TRBV12-3 or TRBV12-4, the J gene TRBJ1-2; unclear D gene. CDR3 size: 11 residues. V lost 3 bases to trimming and J lost 4 bases, with 3 bases between them. As DNA, the CDR3 is TGTGCCAGCAGTTTGTTCTATGGCTACACCTTC. Translating gives CASSLFYGYTF.

This clonotype was counted between two and nine times. V usage is TRBV20-1 and J usage is TRBJ2-3; 8 bases agree with TRBD2. CDR1 and CDR2 from the germline V gene are DFQATT and SNEGSKA (reference sequence). CDR3 size: 15 residues. V shed 0 bases and J 0 bases; nucleotides not matched to a gene: 2. The CDR3 is CSARDSSGSTDTQYF. The CDR3 region has the DNA TGCAGTGCTAGAGATTCTAGCGGGAGCACAGATACGCAGTATTTT.

The chain links TRBV29-1 to TRBJ2-7; 9 positions agree with TRBD1. Losses at the gene ends were 2 bases for V and 2 bases for J; bases not matched to a gene: 13. This CDR3 has 17 amino acids. Per the germline V gene, CDR1 is SQVTM and CDR2 is ANQGSEA. In DNA form, the CDR3 reads TGCAGCGTTGAATTCCCCGGGGGACAGGGAAGCACCTACGAGCAGTACTTC. Its translation: CSVEFPGGQGSTYEQYF.

The CDR3 sequence: CASSQEVGGAWVTEAFF. The CDR3 DNA reads as TGTGCCAGCAGCCAAGAGGTCGGGGGCGCTTGGGTCACTGAAGCTTTCTTT. This chain joins TRBV3-1 and TRBJ1-1; D is perhaps TRBD1 (6 bases). Trimming shortened V by 0 bases and J by 4 bases, and 18 bases separated the two germline ends. Germline V lookup: CDR1 LGHDT, CDR2 YNNKEL (reference sequence). The CDR3 has 17 residues.

There are a few counts of this clonotype. The rearrangement links TRBV12-3 or TRBV12-4 to TRBJ2-5; 13 bases line up with TRBD2. V was pared by 5 bases and J by 4 bases, with 4 bases of the junction left unmatched. The CDR3 runs 15 residues. CDR3 in amino acids: CASSGLAGAPETQYF. CDR3 DNA sequence: TGTGCCAGCAGTGGACTAGCGGGAGCGCCAGAGACCCAGTACTTC.

This clonotype occurred many times. The genes are TRBV7-2 and TRBJ2-7, with 15 bases fitting TRBD2. Germline lookup yields CDR1 SGHTA and CDR2 FQGNSA. V lost 5 bases to trimming and J lost 6 bases; unmatched junction nucleotides: 11. The CDR3 is 17 amino acids. In DNA form, the CDR3 reads TGTGCCAGCAGCGCCCTTGGGGGACTAGCGGGAGGTGGCGAGCAGTACTTC. Its translation is CASSALGGLAGGGEQYF. Combining the CDR3 with reference TRBV7-2 and TRBJ2-7 gives the whole variable domain GAGVSQSPSNKVTEKGKDVELRCDPISGHTALYWYRQSLGQGLEFLIYFQGNSAPDKSGLPSDRFSAERTGGSVSTLTIQRTQQEDSAVYLCASSALGGLAGGGEQYFGPGTRLTVT.

The chain joins TRBV18 to TRBJ1-2; D uncertain. The germline V gene has CDR1 KGHSH and CDR2 LQKENI. V was pared by 2 bases and J by 4 bases, with 11 bases between. The CDR3 has 14 residues. CDR3 nucleotides: TGTGCCAGCTCACCATCGGCAGCGACCTATGGCTACACCTTC. Translated: CASSPSAATYGYTF. The full variable domain, in which reference TRBV18 and TRBJ1-2 provide the parts outside the CDR3, is NAGVMQNPRHLVRRRGQEARLRCSPMKGHSHVYWYRQLPEEGLKFMVYLQKENIIDESGMPKERFSAEFPKEGPSILRIQQVVRGDSAAYFCASSPSAATYGYTFGSGTRLTVV.

A note on this clonotype: At one end, the junction sequence differs from germline, possibly due to a read error. The gene calls are TRBV20-1 and TRBJ1-5; no clear D. CDR3 length: 16 amino acids. Germline CDR1 and CDR2: DFQATT and SNEGSKA (reference sequence). This CDR3 reads CTASDRPGYSNQPQHF. The CDR3 DNA follows: TGCACTGCTAGTGATCGCCCAGGATATAGCAATCAGCCCCAGCATTTT.

The chain links TRBV20-1 to TRBJ2-1, with a possible D match to TRBD2 (6 bases). CDR1 DFQATT and CDR2 SNEGSKA come from the germline V gene (reference sequence). The V and J ends lost 5 bases and 2 bases respectively, with 13 bases between them. The CDR3 contains 14 residues. CDR3 amino acids: CSAPGTGTYNEQFF. CDR3 nucleotide sequence: TGCAGTGCTCCCGGGACTGGGACCTACAATGAGCAGTTCTTC.

The chain carries TRBV29-1 and TRBJ1-2, with 11 bases that match TRBD1. CDR1 and CDR2 (germline): SQVTM, ANQGSEA. The CDR3 totals 16 residues. The J segment lost 5 bases and the V segment lost 6 bases, leaving 14 bases of the junction unmatched. This CDR3 reads CSVQKGQGEIGYGYTF. The CDR3 region has the DNA TGCAGCGTCCAAAAGGGACAGGGGGAGATAGGGTATGGCTACACCTTC.

This chain joins TRBV27 and TRBJ2-2; the D gene is possibly TRBD1 (6 bases). This CDR3 has 17 residues. V was cut by 2 bases and J by 4 bases, with 17 bases left in between. Germline V gene lookup returns CDR1 MNHEY and CDR2 SMNVEV (reference sequence). In DNA, the CDR3 is TGTGCCAGCAGTTTAATCGTTCCCGGGACACTCACCGGGGAGCTGTTTTTT. Protein product: CASSLIVPGTLTGELFF.